The 5 T cell receptor beta chains below all came from one sample that was sequenced in a study of cytotoxic CD8 clonotypes in ibrutinib-treated CLL. Measured with immunoSEQ multiplex PCR; TCRdb has only the in-frame clones, and not every one. Of 150,000 to 250,000 clones listed, around 72% were seen once; the top ten hold 13%. Sequencing was performed on PBMCs, taken after 24 months of ibrutinib treatment. Receptors were obtained from a human donor with chronic lymphocytic leukemia.

This chain joins TRBV10-3 and TRBJ2-3; maybe TRBD2 (6 bases). Germline V gene data show CDR1 as ENHRY and CDR2 as SYGVKD. The CDR3 has 14 amino acids. The V end was cut by 7 bases, the J end by 2 bases, with 13 bases between. CDR3 sequence: CAITPAGLTDTQYF. Here the CDR3 DNA reads TGTGCCATCACTCCAGCGGGCCTCACAGATACGCAGTATTTT.

The J gene is TRBJ2-7, the V gene TRBV5-1; D not certain. The CDR3 extends over 12 amino acids. Trimming took off 4 bases at V and 4 bases at J, with 9 bases between the two ends. Per the germline V gene, CDR1 is SGHRS and CDR2 is YFSETQ. CDR3 DNA: TGCGCCAGCAGCGCCGGTCGGTACGAGCAGTACTTC. This gives the protein CASSAGRYEQYF.

The V and J genes are TRBV27 and TRBJ2-5, with no clear D. V was shortened by 6 bases and J by 4 bases, with 15 bases between the two germline ends. CDR3 length: 14 residues. Germline V gene data show CDR1 as MNHEY and CDR2 as SMNVEV (reference sequence). The CDR3 DNA sequence: TGTGCCAGCAGCGTGCTAGGGTCGGTAGAGACCCAGTACTTC. This translates into CASSVLGSVETQYF.

The chain has TRBV5-4 and TRBJ2-7; D remains ambiguous. This CDR3 contains 12 residues. V lost 2 bases to trimming and J lost 7 bases, with 10 bases between them. Germline CDR1 and CDR2: SGHNT and YYREEE (reference sequence). CDR3 nucleotide sequence: TGTGCCAGCAGCTTTCCCCGTGGGGAGCAGTACTTC. Translated: CASSFPRGEQYF.

The chain combines TRBV11-2 with TRBJ2-1; 7 nucleotides match TRBD1. Per germline, CDR1 SGHAT and CDR2 FQNNGV. This CDR3 has 16 amino acids. Trimming cost V 4 bases and J 5 bases; bases outside gene matches: 11. CDR3 loop: CASSSLGRGSNNEQFF. CDR3 in DNA: TGTGCCAGCAGCTCCCTCGGCAGGGGGAGTAACAATGAGCAGTTCTTC.